These T cell receptor beta chains were read from a single sample in a study of OX40 agonist ivuxolimab in advanced cancers. Clones were sequenced by immunoSEQ multiplex PCR, and TCRdb holds only the in-frame ones, with some missing. This table holds roughly 25,000 clones, under 80% found once. The sample in question was CD4+ or CD8+ T cells sorted from blood, obtained in a trial of the OX40 agonist ivuxolimab. These receptor sequences come from an adult with an advanced solid tumor such as melanoma, head and neck, liver or kidney cancer. Each CDR3 is given with its conserved first and last residue. The D gene is left open where the match is weak. Not every row has a clone size; where given, it reads once, few, many or a size class.

V gene,clone size,D gene,J gene,CDR3 DNA,CDR3 protein
TRBV5-4,few,TRBD2,TRBJ2-2,TGTGCCAGCAGCCGGCCCGTCGGGACTAGGGGGACCGGGGAGCTGTTTTTT,CASSRPVGTRGTGELFF
TRBV9,-,-,TRBJ1-5,TGTGCCAGCAGCCCCACAGGTGATAGCAATCAGCCCCAGCATTTT,CASSPTGDSNQPQHF
TRBV6-1,-,-,TRBJ2-6,TGTGCCAGCAGTGAAGTGGGCAACTCTGGGGCCAACGTCCTGACTTTC,CASSEVGNSGANVLTF
TRBV27,-,-,TRBJ1-5,TGTGCCAGTGCCCCTAGGATGGGGAATCAGCCCCAGCATTTT,CASAPRMGNQPQHF
TRBV9,-,TRBD1,TRBJ1-1,TGTGCCAGCAGCACCTCAGGGGGCGGCACTGAAGCTTTCTTT,CASSTSGGGTEAFF
TRBV5-6,-,TRBD2,TRBJ2-3,TGTGCCAGCAGCTTGGCCCTAGCGGGGGGCGGGCAGTATTTT,CASSLALAGGGQYF
TRBV6-5,-,-,TRBJ2-2,TGTGCCAGCAGGAACGACAGGCTGACTACCGGGGAGCTGTTTTTT,CASRNDRLTTGELFF
TRBV6-5,-,-,TRBJ2-3,TGTGCCAGCAGTTACTCGAGTGGGGATACGCAGTATTTT,CASSYSSGDTQYF
TRBV4-3,-,TRBD2,TRBJ2-7,TGCGCCAGCAGCCAGGGGACTAGCGGTCTATACGAGCAGTACTTC,CASSQGTSGLYEQYF
TRBV5-5,once,TRBD2,TRBJ2-5,TGTGCCAGCAGCTTGGCCGGGACTAGCGGGGGACCTCAAGAGACCCAGTACTTC,CASSLAGTSGGPQETQYF
TRBV7-6,once,-,TRBJ2-7,TGTGCCAGCAGCCAGAAATCTAGTTCCTACGAGCAGTACTTC,CASSQKSSSYEQYF
TRBV5-1,-,TRBD2,TRBJ2-5,TGCGCCAGCAGCCCGAGCGGGGGAGCCCAAGAGACCCAGTACTTC,CASSPSGGAQETQYF
TRBV5-6,-,-,TRBJ2-7,TGTGCCAGCAGCTGGCCTGGCGGAGTCTACGAGCAGTACTTC,CASSWPGGVYEQYF
TRBV7-9,once,TRBD1,TRBJ2-7,TGTGCCAGCAGCCCCCGGGACAGCAGCTCCTACGAGCAGTACTTC,CASSPRDSSSYEQYF
TRBV5-1,-,-,TRBJ1-4,TGCGCCAGCAGCTTGGTAGACCGATCCCCTGAAGAACTGTTTTTT,CASSLVDRSPEELFF
TRBV6-6,-,-,TRBJ2-1,TGTGCCAGCAGTTCTCAAACGATCTCCTACAATGAGCAGTTCTTC,CASSSQTISYNEQFF
TRBV27,-,TRBD1,TRBJ2-5,TGTGCCAGCAGTTTCGACAGGGGAGAGACCCAGTACTTC,CASSFDRGETQYF
TRBV5-8,-,-,TRBJ2-7,TGTGCCAGCAGTGGAGTCTACGAGCAGTACTTC,CASSGVYEQYF
TRBV27,-,-,TRBJ1-5,TGTGCCAGCAGTAGTCTAAGCAGCAATCAGCCCCAGCATTTT,CASSSLSSNQPQHF
TRBV6-6,-,-,TRBJ2-7,TGTGCCAGCACCCCTCACGGGGGCTCCTACGAGCAGTACTTC,CASTPHGGSYEQYF
TRBV5-1,-,-,TRBJ2-2,TGCGCCAGCATGGAGGGGTTGAACACCGGGGAGCTGTTTTTT,CASMEGLNTGELFF
TRBV7-2,-,-,TRBJ2-7,TGTGCCAGCAGCTTAGTGGCAGGGGAGGCCTACGAGCAGTACTTC,CASSLVAGEAYEQYF
TRBV7-9,few,-,TRBJ1-1,TGTGCCTCCACCCCGATGAACACTGAAGCTTTCTTT,CASTPMNTEAFF
TRBV11-2,-,-,TRBJ1-5,TGTGCCAGCAGCCGAACTGGGGGGGGCAATCAGCCCCAGCATTTT,CASSRTGGGNQPQHF
TRBV5-4,-,-,TRBJ2-7,TGTGCCAGCAGCTTGGAAGACTCGGAGGACGAGCAGTACTTC,CASSLEDSEDEQYF
TRBV9,-,TRBD2,TRBJ2-2,TGTGCCAGCAGCCCCAGCGGGGGGGCTGGCACCGGGGAGCTGTTTTTT,CASSPSGGAGTGELFF
TRBV6-1,-,TRBD1,TRBJ2-7,TGTGCCAGCAGTCCCCGGACAGGGGGGAATTACGAGCAGTACTTC,CASSPRTGGNYEQYF
TRBV9,few,-,TRBJ2-7,TGTGCCAGCAGCTCCCCGATGGGAGGCGAGCAGTACTTC,CASSSPMGGEQYF
TRBV2,-,-,TRBJ1-3,TGTGCCAGCAGTGAAGAAACTTTCTCTGGAAACACCATATATTTT,CASSEETFSGNTIYF
TRBV7-9,-,-,TRBJ2-5,TGTGCCAGCAGCCTTACAGGGTTTGGAGAGACCCAGTACTTC,CASSLTGFGETQYF
TRBV14,-,-,TRBJ2-7,TGTGCCAGCAGCCCCGCTAGGGTTTGGGAGCAGTACTTC,CASSPARVWEQYF
TRBV13,-,-,TRBJ1-6,TGTGCCAGCAGCTTATCGACGGTTCCGGATTCACCCCTCCACTTT,CASSLSTVPDSPLHF
TRBV30,-,-,TRBJ1-1,TGTGCCTGGAGCTGGATGCGGACTGAAGCTTTCTTT,CAWSWMRTEAFF
TRBV2,-,-,TRBJ1-5,TGTGCCAGCACGGCAGGAGACTATAGCAATCAGCCCCAGCATTTT,CASTAGDYSNQPQHF
TRBV2,-,TRBD2,TRBJ2-5,TGTGCCATCTTGCTAGCGGGGGTGGAGACCCAGTACTTC,CAILLAGVETQYF
TRBV6-5,medium-sized,-,TRBJ2-2,TGTGCCAGCAGTTACTCGACTACCTCATACGGGGAGCTGTTTTTT,CASSYSTTSYGELFF
TRBV6-5,few,-,TRBJ2-5,TGTGCCAGCAGTCCGGACGCGGGTGAGACCCAGTACTTC,CASSPDAGETQYF
TRBV7-9,medium-sized,-,TRBJ2-2,TGTGCCAGCAGCCCCCCAAGGACCGGGGAGCTGTTTTTT,CASSPPRTGELFF
TRBV27,-,TRBD1,TRBJ2-4,TGTGCCAGCAGTTTATGGGGGACAGCCGAAAACATTCAGTACTTC,CASSLWGTAENIQYF
TRBV7-6,once,-,TRBJ1-2,TGTGCCAGCAGCTTAGCCGAAAACTATGGCTACACCTTC,CASSLAENYGYTF
TRBV13,-,-,TRBJ2-7,TGTGCCAGCAGCTTTGGAGGGTACGAGCAGTACTTC,CASSFGGYEQYF
TRBV18,-,TRBD1,TRBJ1-1,TGTGCCAGCTCACTACGGACAGGGGGGGACTCTGAAGCTTTCTTT,CASSLRTGGDSEAFF
TRBV19,-,TRBD1,TRBJ2-5,TGTGCCAGTAGTATAATCTTCCGGCAGGGGGCCTCGACCCAGTACTTC,CASSIIFRQGASTQYF
TRBV9,-,TRBD1,TRBJ1-2,TGTGCCAGCAGCACTCTACAGGGGGACTATGGCTACACCTTC,CASSTLQGDYGYTF
TRBV5-5,few,-,TRBJ2-2,TGTGCCAGCAGCCAATCTCCTGGGCTACTTACGAACACCGGGGAGCTGTTTTTT,CASSQSPGLLTNTGELFF
TRBV9,-,TRBD1,TRBJ2-5,TGTGCCAGCAGCGTAGTTCCAGGGGGACAAGAGACCCAGTACTTC,CASSVVPGGQETQYF
TRBV12-5,medium-sized,-,TRBJ1-1,TGTGCTAGTGGTTTGCACAGGGATTTGAACACTGAAGCTTTCTTT,CASGLHRDLNTEAFF
TRBV21-1,few,-,TRBJ1-2,TGTGCCAGCAGCTCCCGACAGAAAGGCTACACCTTC,CASSSRQKGYTF
TRBV19,-,-,TRBJ1-1,TGTGCCAGTAGTTATCGGACGGGTGAAGCTTTCTTT,CASSYRTGEAFF
TRBV11-2,-,-,TRBJ1-1,TGTGCCAGCAGCTTTGGGGGGAACACTGAAGCTTTCTTT,CASSFGGNTEAFF
TRBV6-6,-,-,TRBJ1-3,TGTGCCAGCAGTTACACCAACCCCAGGGCCGGAAACACCATATATTTT,CASSYTNPRAGNTIYF
TRBV5-1,few,-,TRBJ2-1,TGCGCCAGCAGCTTGGGTAGCGAGCAGTTCTTC,CASSLGSEQFF
TRBV6-5,medium-sized,-,TRBJ2-3,TGTGCCAGCAGTCGAGGGTTCACAGATACGCAGTATTTT,CASSRGFTDTQYF
TRBV6-1,-,-,TRBJ2-7,TGTGCCAGCAGTGAATTGGGCAGTGGAAACGAGCAGTACTTC,CASSELGSGNEQYF
TRBV14,-,-,TRBJ2-7,TGTGCCAGCAGCCAAGTAAACAGACCCCTGTGGGAGCAGTACTTC,CASSQVNRPLWEQYF